This T cell receptor (beta chain) comes out of a study of blood T cell repertoires in COVID-19 (dated by TCRdb to the early 2020s). Study-level background: Samples covering the acute and convalescent phases of COVID-19 were provided by collaborators in the United States, Italy and Spain. The samples were drawn from the first 160 participants of the ongoing ImmuneRACE study and from over a thousand subjects provided by 6 global collaborators. Deeply sampled blood TCRbeta repertoires from subjects exposed to, actively infected with, or recovered from COVID-19 were included in the dataset. HLA class I and class II types, where available, came from metadata supplied by the sample provider rather than from assay-based typing. The repertoires were released in a freely available public database meant as a resource for research on the immune response to SARS-CoV-2. Nearly every sample came with metadata listing a de-identified subject ID, COVID-19 status, age in years and sex. The prospective study material was composed of cDNA or gDNA derived from T cells, B-cell-depleted T cells, or PBMCs.

TCRbeta CDR3 regions were amplified from genomic DNA by means of the immunoSEQ Assay, a bias-controlled multiplex PCR. Concerning the study's data processing: Nucleated cell counts per sample were estimated from amplification of reference gene primers within the assay. Sequence reads were collapsed and filtered to measure the absolute abundance of every unique TCRbeta CDR3 rearrangement. For each sample, productive Simpson clonality was calculated as the square root of Simpson's diversity index over productive rearrangements. TCRdb's version of the immuneACCESS table is confined to in-frame rearrangements and falls short of the full clone set. An unresolved V gene accounts for under half of the shortfall where checked; the remainder is of unknown origin. V and J calls plus clone size are reproduced from that table; the DNA served to infer D and trimming. The sample data list about 190,000 clones, and about four fifths of these were observed just once. 5.1% of the sample lies in the top ten.

Broader findings and caveats from the paper: The quantity of clinical and demographic metadata differed by source and by participant and was supplied without curation.

Collaborating institutions collected whole blood in K2EDTA tubes following their own protocols. For TCRbeta analysis, collaborators shipped samples in one of three forms: frozen whole blood, isolated PBMCs, or DNA extracted from either of those sample types. As for this clone: There is no known antigen for this receptor. The sample holds no much larger clone one base away, and base qualities are not on file.

The source is an older woman with active or convalescent COVID-19. Sequenced material: peripheral blood.

Read as DNA, the sequence is TGTGCCACCAGTGATACGACTAGCGGACTAGGGACCCAGTACTTC. Its coded protein is CATSDTTSGLGTQYF. The chain links TRBV24-1 with TRBJ2-5, with 9 middle bases fitting TRBD2. According to the germline V gene, CDR1 reads KGHDR and CDR2 reads SFDVKD. Relative to germline, V is missing 3 bases and J is missing 7 bases, with 8 bases of the junction outside any gene match. The CDR3 spans 15 residues, from the cysteine through the phenylalanine. Just the 45-base CDR3 DNA is kept, in frame starting at base 1.